This TCR beta chain was observed in a study of blood T cell repertoires in COVID-19. Across the whole study: Samples of COVID-19 (acute and convalescent) were obtained from the United States, Italy and Spain. Sources were T cells, B-cell-depleted T cells, or PBMCs; the material itself was cDNA or gDNA.

Followed over time, Seattle patients had been enrolled while infection was active. V lost 1 base to trimming and J lost 2 bases, with 12 bases between them. This CDR3 contains 15 residues. Germline CDR1 reads SGHNT; CDR2 reads YENEEA. TCRdb's table, derived via immunoSEQ multiplex PCR, lists solely in-frame clones and lacks some. The sample consists of 300,000 to 400,000 clones, 75% to 90% of them appearing once. Sequencing was carried out using peripheral blood. This chain links TRBV11-3 with TRBJ2-7; D call uncertain. The TCR originated in a woman between 55 and 75 years old with COVID-19, enrolled during active disease. The CDR3 bases are TGTGCCAGCAGCTTAGGTCGCGACACGACCTACGAGCAGTACTTC. Residues: CASSLGRDTTYEQYF.